Shown below are 16 T cell receptor beta chains from a single sample sequenced in a study of cytomegalovirus exposure and HLA in healthy donors. 13 Jbeta primers and 60 Vbeta primers were used for the PCR. Clones were sequenced by immunoSEQ multiplex PCR, and TCRdb holds only the in-frame ones, with some missing. The table lists around 57,000 clones. The specimen sequenced was PBMCs. The receptors stem from a woman aged 45-65 years in good health and CMV-seropositive.

The chain's CDR3 is CASSYSPWASGELFF. The CDR3 DNA is TGTGCCAGCAGTTACTCTCCCTGGGCGTCCGGGGAGCTGTTTTTT. The genes are TRBV6-5 and TRBJ2-2; no firm D call. V gave up 0 bases and J gave up 6 bases, with 11 bases separating them. The CDR3 length is 15 residues. Germline loops: CDR1 MNHEY, CDR2 SVGAGI.

The V call is TRBV25-1, the J call TRBJ1-6; possibly TRBD1 for D (5 bases). This CDR3 contains 17 residues. V lost 3 bases and J 0 bases, leaving 12 bases between the germline ends. Germline V gene data show CDR1 as MGHDK and CDR2 as SYGVNS. CDR3 loop: CASSEGLASSYNSPLHF. CDR3 DNA: TGTGCCAGCAGTGAGGGACTGGCGAGCTCCTATAATTCACCCCTCCACTTT.

V and J are TRBV5-1 and TRBJ2-7; a weak D match, TRBD1 (5 bases). Germline values: CDR1 SGHRS, CDR2 YFSETQ. This CDR3 is built from 14 residues. Trimming cost V 0 bases and J 4 bases, with 11 bases left between them. This CDR3 reads CASSLAGNEYEQYF. The CDR3 DNA follows: TGCGCCAGCAGCTTGGCAGGGAATGAATACGAGCAGTACTTC.

V is TRBV19 and J is TRBJ1-6, with D possibly matching TRBD1 (5 bases). V gave up 4 bases and J gave up 6 bases, with 13 bases separating them. CDR3 size: 15 residues. The germline V gene has CDR1 LNHDA and CDR2 SQIVND (reference sequence). This CDR3 reads CASSKLDSLNSPLHF. CDR3 nucleotide sequence: TGTGCCAGTAGTAAACTCGACAGTCTTAATTCACCCCTCCACTTT.

The genes are TRBV19 and TRBJ2-2; possible D gene TRBD1, 5 bases. V was clipped by 3 bases and J by 4 bases, with 9 bases between them. This CDR3 region has 14 residues. Per germline, CDR1 LNHDA and CDR2 SQIVND (reference sequence). This CDR3 is CASSMGQITGELFF. CDR3 nucleotide sequence: TGTGCCAGTAGTATGGGGCAGATCACCGGGGAGCTGTTTTTT.

The gene calls are TRBV29-1 and TRBJ1-1; D is uncertain. The germline V gene has CDR1 SQVTM and CDR2 ANQGSEA. Trimming removed 0 bases from V and 1 base from J, with 9 bases in between. CDR3 length: 14 residues. CDR3 sequence reads: CSVEDVRQNTEAFF. The CDR3 DNA reads as TGCAGCGTTGAAGATGTCAGACAGAACACTGAAGCTTTCTTT. Full variable domain (missing parts from reference TRBV29-1 and TRBJ1-1): SAVISQKPSRDICQRGTSLTIQCQVDSQVTMMFWYRQQPGQSLTLIATANQGSEATYESGFVIDKFPISRPNLTFSTLTVSNMSPEDSSIYLCSVEDVRQNTEAFFGQGTRLTVV.

J is TRBJ1-2 and V is TRBV7-8, with D possibly TRBD1 on 5 matching bases. The CDR3 runs to 15 residues. Germline V CDR1 and CDR2: SGHVS, FQNEAQ. With 4 bases removed from V and 6 bases from J, the gap between germline ends came to 18 bases. The CDR3 spells CASSSRGDGGDGYTF. The DNA of the CDR3 is TGTGCCAGCAGCTCCCGAGGGGACGGGGGGGATGGCTACACCTTC.

This chain links TRBV2 with TRBJ1-1; tentative D call: TRBD1 (5 bases). CDR1 and CDR2 from the germline V gene are SNHLY and FYNNEI. CDR3 length: 11 amino acids. Trimming cost V 8 bases and J 1 base, with 5 bases left between them. The CDR3 DNA is TGTGCCAGCGGACAGAACACTGAAGCTTTCTTT. Protein: CASGQNTEAFF.

Here the CDR3 reads CASSERTVNTEAFF. In DNA form, the CDR3 reads TGTGCCAGCAGTGAACGGACAGTAAACACTGAAGCTTTCTTT. The V and J genes are TRBV6-1 and TRBJ1-1, with a possible D match to TRBD1 (6 bases). The germline gives CDR1 MNHNS, CDR2 SASEGT. CDR3 length: 14 amino acids. V lost 2 bases and J lost 2, with 9 bases in between.

The rearrangement links TRBV5-1 to TRBJ2-7; 10 positions agree with TRBD2. V dropped 4 bases and J dropped 2; count of bases not matched to a gene: 12. The CDR3 is 17 amino acids. Looked up from germline, CDR1 is SGHRS and CDR2 is YFSETQ. As DNA, the CDR3 is TGCGCCAGCAGCCTACCCGTAGCGGGAGGCCTACCCTACGAGCAGTACTTC. It codes for CASSLPVAGGLPYEQYF.

This rearrangement joins TRBV30 to TRBJ1-1; D perhaps matches TRBD1 (6 bases). V was cut by 5 bases and J by 7 bases, with 20 bases left in between. CDR3 length: 14 amino acids. Per germline, CDR1 GTSNPN and CDR2 SVGIG (reference sequence). CDR3 sequence (DNA): TGTGCCTGGGGAAAACAGGGTCTTTTTAGTGAAGCTTTCTTT. This sequence encodes CAWGKQGLFSEAFF.

V and J are TRBV19 and TRBJ1-3; 8 positions agree with TRBD1. Germline V gene sequence: CDR1 LNHDA, CDR2 SQIVND (reference sequence). The CDR3 has 15 residues. V trimming: 6 bases; J trimming: 2 bases; junction bases outside the gene matches: 6. CDR3 coding DNA: TGTGCCAGTAGATTGGGACAGGCGCCTGGAAACACCATATATTTT. Translation: CASRLGQAPGNTIYF.

The chain recombines TRBV4-2 with TRBJ1-3; the D is unclear. The CDR3 is made up of 16 amino acids. Trimming shortened V by 4 bases and J by 0 bases, and 13 bases separated the two germline ends. Germline CDR1 and CDR2: LGHNA and YNFKEQ. The CDR3 is CASSLEAGSSGNTIYF. The CDR3 nucleotides read TGTGCCAGCAGCCTCGAGGCGGGCAGCTCTGGAAACACCATATATTTT.

V gene TRBV28 combines with J gene TRBJ2-7; TRBD1 is a possible D gene (5 bases). CDR1 is MDHEN and CDR2 is SYDVKM in the germline V gene. CDR3 length equals 15 residues. Trimming removed 3 bases from V and 0 bases from J, with 12 bases in between. CDR3 DNA: TGTGCCAGCAGTTTGCTCCGAGACAGCTCCTACGAGCAGTACTTC. Translated, it gives CASSLLRDSSYEQYF.

The gene calls are TRBV10-3 and TRBJ2-7, with 9 bases matching TRBD2. This CDR3 is 15 amino acids long. The J segment lost 2 bases and the V segment lost 3 bases, leaving 5 bases of the junction unmatched. In germline, CDR1 is ENHRY, CDR2 SYGVKD. CDR3 sequence: CAISDLTSGTYEQYF. In nucleotides, the CDR3 is TGTGCCATCAGTGACCTGACTAGCGGAACCTACGAGCAGTACTTC.

J is TRBJ1-2 and V is TRBV27, with D possibly being TRBD1 (5 bases). The CDR3 runs to 13 residues. Germline V CDR1 and CDR2: MNHEY, SMNVEV (reference sequence). V was pared by 4 bases and J by 5 bases, with 11 bases between. The chain's CDR3 is CASSSRGWYGYTF. The DNA for the CDR3 is TGTGCCAGCAGTTCAAGGGGCTGGTATGGCTACACCTTC.